One T cell receptor (beta chain) is described in this entry. Its antigen specificity is not known. Within one base of it there is no much larger clone, and no base qualities were kept. The data are from a study of cytomegalovirus exposure and HLA in healthy donors (dated 2017 in TCRdb). Regarding the complete study: According to an earlier analysis of a few hundred of the donors, about 190 million T cells yielded 120 million or so unique TCR beta sequences and about 280 Gb of sequence data. An early release covering 500 to 750 HLA-typed donors comprised around 300 gigabases of sequencing data and roughly 85 million unique TCR sequences. The genetic ancestry cluster associated with self-reported Caucasian donors included roughly 84% of the roughly 400 genotyped donors. The study aimed to test whether cataloging public T cell receptors could reveal signatures of past pathogen exposure. The study used immunosequencing to profile the T cell repertoires of about 670 subjects and linked those repertoires to cytomegalovirus serostatus. Along with the roughly 670-subject first cohort, a separate validation cohort of some 130 different subjects was used. To predict cytomegalovirus infection status, the study combined high-throughput TCR immunosequencing, statistical association of individual TCRs with disease status, and machine learning. A later analysis re-examined previously published TCR beta repertoires from more than 600 donors and added high-resolution HLA genotyping to investigate patterns of TCR occurrence. Rather than using new phenotypic data, the later analysis identified candidate immune exposures from TCR beta sequences and from how often those sequences occurred across donors. In an earlier analysis of over 550 of the donors, high-throughput TCR beta sequencing was used to judge whether each TCR beta V gene segment behaved as functional or pseudogenic. Alongside the repertoire data, information on donor age, sex, ethnicity and CMV serostatus was compiled. A later genetic analysis took genome-wide SNP genotypes for about 65% of the 666 donors and used that subset as a discovery cohort. All discovery cohort repertoires had been generated on a single sequencing platform. Both class I and class II loci were covered by HLA typing, at four-digit resolution. Typing coverage varied by locus: roughly 629-640 donors for A, B, C, DRB1 and DQB1; 500 to 550 for DQA1; around 570 for DPA1; 400 to 480 for DPB1. A few DR-DQ haplotypes were treated as single units for association and clustering because of strong linkage in the cohort. On average, over 200,000 unique TCR beta nucleotide sequences were sequenced per donor among several hundred genotyped donors of the cohort, with 15% to 20% of those sequences being non-productive. What the work shows at the level of the full study, not this receptor alone: In a later genetic analysis, a missense DCLRE1C variant was associated with V-gene and J-gene trimming of TCR beta chains, and the association was replicated in an independent cohort. A further reported finding was that TCR beta sequences accurately predicted the HLA-A and HLA-B alleles for most subjects in the first cohort. In a later genetic analysis, fewer N-insertions in productive TCRs were reported among donors in an Asian-associated ancestry cluster than the roughly 700-donor mean. The sequencing pipeline was judged likely to have produced a cluster of highly shared sequence variants as a technical artifact. Because counts were too low, about 15 rarely observed V segments, including chromosome 9 orphons, were left out of the earlier analysis of roughly 600 of the donors. HLA typing was unavailable for some donors at each locus, so association tests used only the typed subset. Only TCR beta chains were sequenced in this cohort, and the absence of alpha or paired-chain data limited detectable features. The presence/absence analyses assumed that sequencing depth was roughly uniform across donors, and that assumption may not be true. According to a later analysis, TCR association rates differed among HLA loci, with DRB1 alleles showing the most associated TCRs and HLA-C alleles showing the fewest. In vitro tests confirmed that a few of the cytomegalovirus-associated TCR beta chains recognize cytomegalovirus antigens. It was suggested by the authors that the approach could potentially be generalized to other disease states and immunological phenotypes. According to a later analysis, parvovirus B19, influenza, CMV and Epstein-Barr virus appeared linked to several top co-occurrence clusters. Compared with equally common non-associated chains, HLA-associated TCR beta chains in a later analysis were more clonally expanded and had lower generation probabilities. Assigning TCR associations to individual alleles was difficult when HLA alleles, especially DR and DQ, strongly co-occurred. An earlier analysis of 587 of the donors showed that most TCR beta V segments appeared in productive rearrangements either about 87% or about 30% of the time, which broadly matched IMGT annotations. While some public TCRs were present in many individuals, most TCR sequences turned up only very rarely across donors. The study listed around 160 TCR beta chains as associated with cytomegalovirus. A later analysis associated 15,000 to 20,000 TCR beta sequences with specific HLA alleles at a false discovery rate of 0.05. Most CMV-associated TCR beta chains appeared to be HLA-restricted in a later analysis, and the HLA associations seemed to be driven largely by CMV exposure. For the cohort, immune exposure information was limited to CMV serostatus. Some IMGT-functional V segments, including TRBV6-2 and TRBV6-3, could not be told apart with the 87-base-pair reads, so those segments were excluded. Correlated functional status among segregating V segments might reflect linkage disequilibrium, but an unknown experimental factor could not be ruled out. The classifier was reported to diagnose cytomegalovirus status with high specificity and sensitivity in both the original and validation cohorts.

The cohort consisted of 650 to 850 healthy bone marrow donors. Cohort members were all nominally healthy when sampled, although unrecorded immune exposures were likely present. The donor tested CMV seronegative and was one of the 352 seronegative cohort members. A peripheral blood sample was provided by each donor, and peripheral blood mononuclear cells were used for TCR beta sequencing. Genomic DNA extraction from the blood cell samples was performed with the Qiagen DNeasy Blood Extraction Kit. Relative to germline, V is 1 base shorter and J is 7 bases shorter, with 20 bases between their ends. CDR1 and CDR2, per the germline V gene, are LGHNA and YSLEER. From the cysteine through the phenylalanine, the CDR3 covers 16 amino acids. Only the CDR3 portion is preserved as DNA: 48 bases, with reading frame beginning at the first base. Receptor libraries were prepared by the immunoSEQ multiplex PCR assay. For the multiplex PCR, a mixture combining 60 forward primers for TCR Vbeta segments and 13 reverse primers for TCR Jbeta segments was used. The CDR3 region of rearranged TCR beta genes was amplified from genomic DNA with a multiplex PCR assay. The amplified TCR beta libraries were sequenced on the Illumina HiSeq System as 87-base-pair reads. The study's own analysis went as follows. A later analysis counted 65 million to 90 million unique TCR beta chains across the 600 to 850 repertoires, and around 9.9 million of these chains were shared by at least two donors. To remove PCR and sequencing errors, raw reads were error-corrected and collapsed into unique sequences using a nearest-neighbor algorithm that merged closely related sequences. V, D and J gene segments were assigned by aligning CDR3 sequences to IMGT reference sequences. For a sequence to be retained, a match of at least six nucleotides to both a V gene segment and a J gene segment was required. Rearrangements were classified as productive when the CDR3 lacked stop codons and remained in frame with V and J, and all other rearrangements were classified as non-productive. CDR3 was defined according to IMGT convention as the region running from the second conserved V-encoded cysteine to the conserved J-encoded phenylalanine. In an earlier analysis of 500 to 650 of the donors, sequences lacking an unambiguous match to a single V gene segment were excluded. In an earlier analysis of some 590 of the donors, V segments were called functional above 56.7% productive rearrangements and were called segregating when the between-donor standard deviation exceeded 5%. A statistical classification framework was built for diagnosing cytomegalovirus status from the catalog of TCR beta chain sequences. In a later analysis, V and J genes were assigned by comparing TCR nucleotide sequences against IMGT/GENE-DB human TR gene sequences. A later analysis assigned CDR3 sequences and most-parsimonious VDJ recombination scenarios with the TCRdist pipeline. In a later analysis, each TCR beta chain was defined by its CDR3 amino acid sequence together with its V-gene family, and reads lacking a unique V-gene family were excluded. As a way to deal with suspected cross-contamination and a sequencing artifact, a later analysis dropped 450 to 600 nucleotide sequences that were highly shared and had low generation probability. A later analysis calculated a clonal expansion index for each public chain from normalized within-repertoire ranks of inferred template counts. A later analysis computed generation probabilities with a VDJ recombination model fitted to out-of-frame rearrangements, and checked the results against IGoR. In a later analysis, TCR-TCR, TCR-HLA and TCR-CMV co-occurrence was scored with hypergeometric tests, and a repertoire-size bias correction was applied to TCR pairs. To estimate false discovery rates, a later analysis permuted the HLA or CMV assignments 20 times. In a later analysis, co-occurring TCRs were grouped using DBSCAN, and TCRdist sequence similarity was added for clustering within HLA-allele-positive subsets. For co-occurrence clustering, repertoires with fewer than 30,000 or more than 120,000 public chains were excluded, along with roughly 5 repertoires with anomalous nucleotide sharing. The immuneACCESS repertoire file appears here via TCRdb, limited to in-frame rearrangements. These files lack a portion of the clones; in checked studies, under half of the deficit traces to unresolved V genes, and the cause of the others is not known. V, J and clone size reflect that table, while D and trimming were determined from the DNA. This sample is represented by 150,000 to 200,000 clones; 80% to 85% of them were singletons. The top ten clones comprise approximately 0.99% of the sample.

The V and J segments used are TRBV4-3 and TRBJ2-7; there is no confident call for the D gene. The sequence derives from a middle-aged woman in good health and CMV-seronegative. The sample comprised PBMCs. The DNA sequence is TGCGCCAGCAGCCAAGGGGTAAGGCGGAGCACCACGGAGCAGTACTTC. Translated, it gives CASSQGVRRSTTEQYF.